A selection of T cell receptor beta chains follows, all from one sample in a study of sequential checkpoint blockade in melanoma. Only in-frame clones appear in the TCRdb table, and some are missing; sequencing was by immunoSEQ multiplex PCR. The sample has around 13,000 clones, around 76% seen once. Sequencing was performed on CD8+ T cells sorted from blood (inferred from file names), taken from a patient given nivolumab and ipilimumab in sequence. These receptors came from a human patient with melanoma. Some clones in this sample may be carry-over from other donors' samples. Both conserved end residues are part of each CDR3. A D gene is named only where the DNA matches it firmly. The size field is filled for only some rows; it gives once, few, many or a size class.

abundance	v_gene	d_gene	j_gene	CDR3aa	CDR3nt
NA	TRBV27	TRBD1	TRBJ2-7	CASSSLRDRGYEQYF	TGTGCCAGCAGTTCCTTAAGAGACAGGGGCTACGAGCAGTACTTC
few	TRBV4-2	NA	TRBJ2-3	CASDRRASGTDTQYF	TGTGCCAGTGACCGCCGGGCTAGCGGCACAGATACGCAGTATTTT
NA	TRBV5-1	TRBD1	TRBJ1-2	CASSSVRTGDNYGYTF	TGCGCCAGCAGCTCCGTTCGGACAGGGGATAACTATGGCTACACCTTC
NA	TRBV27	NA	TRBJ2-4	CASSLSAVAKNIQYF	TGTGCCAGCAGTTTATCCGCGGTGGCCAAAAACATTCAGTACTTC
NA	TRBV6-6	TRBD2	TRBJ2-1	CASMYWGGLYNEQFF	TGTGCCAGCATGTACTGGGGGGGACTCTACAATGAGCAGTTCTTC
NA	TRBV15	TRBD1	TRBJ1-1	CATSRDYRDSSGTGGKWGTEAFF	TGTGCCACCAGCAGAGATTATAGGGATTCCTCCGGGACAGGGGGCAAGTGGGGCACTGAAGCTTTCTTT
NA	TRBV11-1	TRBD1	TRBJ2-5	CASSQKGQQETQYF	TGTGCCAGCAGCCAAAAGGGACAGCAAGAGACCCAGTACTTC
few	TRBV4-3	NA	TRBJ2-1	CASSQGAGNSYNEQFF	TGCGCCAGCAGCCAAGGAGCGGGCAACTCCTACAATGAGCAGTTCTTC
NA	TRBV7-2	NA	TRBJ1-2	CASSLGRRRYGYTF	TGTGCCAGCAGCTTAGGGCGGAGAAGGTATGGCTACACCTTC
NA	TRBV7-3	TRBD1	TRBJ2-1	CASSSGTGVYNEQFF	TGTGCCAGCAGCTCCGGGACAGGGGTCTACAATGAGCAGTTCTTC
NA	TRBV19	TRBD1	TRBJ1-2	CASPPRGQGAYDYGYTF	TGTGCCAGTCCCCCGCGGGGACAGGGGGCGTATGACTATGGCTACACCTTC
NA	TRBV23-1	NA	TRBJ2-4	CASRTFRKEGAKNIQYF	TGCGCCAGCAGAACATTCCGCAAGGAGGGGGCCAAAAACATTCAGTACTTC
NA	TRBV4-1	TRBD1	TRBJ1-4	CASGKGRGDEKLFF	TGCGCCAGCGGCAAAGGCAGGGGGGACGAAAAACTGTTTTTT
NA	TRBV23-1	TRBD1	TRBJ2-1	CASGLFNRGKYNEQFF	TGCGCCAGCGGGCTTTTCAACAGGGGGAAATACAATGAGCAGTTCTTC
once	TRBV9	NA	TRBJ2-1	CASSVAFGTRSYNEQFF	TGTGCCAGCAGCGTAGCTTTTGGGACTCGCTCCTACAATGAGCAGTTCTTC